These 28 T cell receptor beta chains were all obtained from the same sample, sequenced in a study of cytomegalovirus exposure and HLA in healthy donors (dated by TCRdb to about 2017). The library relied on the immunoSEQ multiplex PCR assay. A mixture of 60 forward primers for TCR Vbeta segments and 13 reverse primers for TCR Jbeta segments was used in the multiplex PCR. Imported from immuneACCESS, the table was reduced by TCRdb to in-frame sequences with V and J called. These copies leave out some clones; in studies compared against another copy, an unresolved V gene accounts for under half, and the cause of the remainder is not known. The sample profile shows 150,000 to 200,000 clones; about three quarters of them were found once. Roughly 13% of the sample rests with the top ten. The sample comprised PBMCs. The receptors originated from a man aged 45-65 years in good health and CMV-seropositive.

The chain links TRBV6-5 to TRBJ2-4, with 7 bases matching TRBD2. With V trimmed by 8 bases and J by 3 bases, 4 bases remained unmatched. This CDR3 spans 13 amino acids. The germline V gene encodes CDR1 MNHEY and CDR2 SVGAGI. In nucleotides, the CDR3 is TGTGCCAGCTCCCCGGGAGGCAAAAACATTCAGTACTTC. Amino acids: CASSPGGKNIQYF.

The chain recombines TRBV2 with TRBJ2-7; a weak D match, TRBD1 (6 bases). Trimming cost V 10 bases and J 13 bases, with 17 bases left between them. Germline CDR1 SNHLY, CDR2 FYNNEI. The CDR3 contains 10 residues. DNA of the CDR3: TGTGCCACCTCCAGGGGAGTAACATACGTC. Its translation: CATSRGVTYV.

The V gene is TRBV27, the J gene TRBJ2-5; 7 nucleotides match TRBD2. CDR1 and CDR2 (germline): MNHEY, SMNVEV (reference sequence). The CDR3 runs to 14 residues. V shed 1 base and J 5 bases; nucleotides not matched to a gene: 4. CDR3 loop: CASSLWRGGETQYF. The CDR3, as DNA: TGTGCCAGCAGTTTATGGCGGGGAGGGGAGACCCAGTACTTC.

The rearrangement uses TRBV7-8 and TRBJ2-7; no reliable D call. This CDR3 is built from 13 residues. The germline V gene has CDR1 SGHVS and CDR2 FQNEAQ. V was clipped by 5 bases and J by 11 bases, with 19 bases between them. The CDR3 loop reads CASSPVDSLREYV. For the CDR3, the DNA is TGTGCCAGCAGCCCGGTAGACTCCTTAAGGGAGTACGTC.

This clone was seen a few times. The V and J genes are TRBV15 and TRBJ1-5; 8 bases are a match to TRBD1. The CDR3 sequence is 16 residues long. Germline V gene lookup returns CDR1 LNHNV and CDR2 YYDKDF (reference sequence). The J segment lost 7 bases and the V segment lost 1 base, leaving 9 bases of the junction unmatched. CDR3: CATSRVHQGAGQPQHF. CDR3 DNA: TGTGCCACCAGCAGAGTCCACCAGGGGGCCGGACAGCCCCAGCATTTT.

This clone showed up just a few times. The chain carries TRBV7-9 and TRBJ1-1; weak D call: TRBD1 (5 bases). Germline V CDR1 and CDR2: SEHNR, FQNEAQ (reference sequence). This CDR3 contains 12 residues. Trimming removed 6 bases at V and 7 bases at J, with 12 bases between. CDR3 amino acids: CASRMGTVEAFF. The CDR3 DNA is TGTGCCAGCAGAATGGGGACTGTTGAAGCTTTCTTT.

The CDR3 loop reads CSAKGDTEAFF. CDR3 DNA sequence: TGCAGTGCAAAGGGAGACACTGAAGCTTTCTTT. This chain links TRBV20-1 with TRBJ1-1; no clear D. CDR3 length: 11 residues. The V end lost 6 bases, the J end lost 3 bases, and 8 bases lay between the germline ends. CDR1 and CDR2 (germline): DFQATT, SNEGSKA (reference sequence).

The chain combines TRBV6-5 with TRBJ2-1; D ambiguous. Germline V lookup: CDR1 MNHEY, CDR2 SVGAGI. Trimming left V 5 bases short and J 4 bases short, with 12 bases between. The CDR3 consists of 14 residues. CDR3 bases: TGTGCCAGCAGTCCGGGTATACTGTACAATGAGCAGTTCTTC. This gives the protein CASSPGILYNEQFF.

As to this clone: Distinct nucleotide sequences in the sample also encode this CDR3. The V gene is TRBV5-1, the J gene TRBJ2-3, with 13 bases fitting TRBD2. V gave up 3 bases and J gave up 8 bases; unmatched junction bases: 6. Germline V gene lookup returns CDR1 SGHRS and CDR2 YFSETQ. The CDR3 runs 15 residues. The CDR3 coding sequence is TGCGCCAGCAGCTCGAGGACTAGCGGGGGCGGTACGCAGTATTTT. This codes for CASSSRTSGGGTQYF.

CDR3 nucleotide sequence: TGTGCCACCTTAAGACAGGGGGCGAAAAACACCATATATTTT. This encodes CATLRQGAKNTIYF. The chain couples TRBV28 to TRBJ1-3; 10 bases line up with TRBD1. In germline, CDR1 is MDHEN, CDR2 SYDVKM. The length of the CDR3 is 14 residues. With V trimmed by 10 bases and J by 6 bases, 9 bases remained unmatched.

As concerns this clone: One junction end disagrees with the germline gene, perhaps due to a read error. The chain recombines TRBV2 with TRBJ1-3; weak D call: TRBD1 (5 bases). This CDR3 region has 12 residues. Germline V lookup: CDR1 SNHLY, CDR2 FYNNEI. This CDR3 reads CASSSGLDTIYF. The CDR3 DNA follows: TGTGCTAGCAGTTCAGGGTTGGACACCATATATTTT.

V and J are TRBV14 and TRBJ1-1; 8 bases fit TRBD1. From germline, CDR1 is SGHDN and CDR2 FVKESK. The CDR3 contains 15 residues. V gave up 0 bases and J gave up 11 bases; unmatched junction bases: 11. CDR3 nucleotides: TGTGCCAGCAGCCAAGATTACGGGACAGGCTTGGTTGCTTTCTTT. As protein: CASSQDYGTGLVAFF. The entire variable domain, with the rest obtained from reference TRBV14 and TRBJ1-1, is as follows: EAGVTQFPSHSVIEKGQTVTLRCDPISGHDNLYWYRRVMGKEIKFLLHFVKESKQDESGMPNNRFLAERTGGTYSTLKVQPAELEDSGVYFCASSQDYGTGLVAFFGQGTRLTVV.

This chain joins TRBV13 and TRBJ1-1, with 9 positions matching TRBD1. Germline V gene data show CDR1 as PRHDT and CDR2 as FYEKMQ (reference sequence). CDR3 length equals 14 residues. Trimming took 0 bases from V and 10 from J; bases not matched to a gene: 6. CDR3 sequence (DNA): TGTGCCAGCAGCTTAGGGAGGGACAGGGACGGAGCTTTCTTT. The encoded protein is CASSLGRDRDGAFF.

The chain recombines TRBV2 with TRBJ2-5; 8 nucleotides line up with TRBD1. Germline values: CDR1 SNHLY, CDR2 FYNNEI. V lost 7 bases, J lost 1 base, and 8 bases stayed unmatched. The CDR3 extends over 15 amino acids. The CDR3 region has the DNA TGTGCCAGCATTGGGCCGGACAGGGTCCAAGAGACCCAGTACTTC. It translates to CASIGPDRVQETQYF.

The chain carries TRBV28 and TRBJ2-7; no clear D. Per germline, CDR1 MDHEN and CDR2 SYDVKM. This CDR3 has 13 amino acids. Trimming left V 3 bases short and J 6 bases short, with 12 bases between. CDR3 nucleotide sequence: TGTGCCAGCAGTTTTCCCCGGGTAGGCGAGCAGTACTTC. It is translated as CASSFPRVGEQYF.

The chain couples TRBV7-9 to TRBJ2-5; 9 nucleotides line up with TRBD1. The V and J ends lost 5 bases and 5 bases, in that order; junction bases with no gene match: 15. The CDR3 extends over 17 amino acids. The germline CDR1 and CDR2 sequences are SEHNR and FQNEAQ (reference sequence). This chain's CDR3 is CASSTLSGTGSGETQYF. The CDR3 bases are TGTGCCAGCAGCACTCTAAGCGGGACAGGGTCGGGGGAGACCCAGTACTTC.

The rearrangement uses TRBV7-3 and TRBJ1-1, with 7 bases matching TRBD1. J gave up 4 bases and V 1 base, and 9 bases lay outside the gene matches. CDR3 length equals 16 residues. The germline V gene encodes CDR1 SGHTA and CDR2 FQGTGA. CDR3 DNA: TGTGCCAGCAGCTTAAAAGCAGGGGGTAAGGGCACTGAAGCTTTCTTT. Translation: CASSLKAGGKGTEAFF.

V is TRBV2 and J is TRBJ1-3, with D unclear. V was trimmed by 4 bases and J by 0 bases, leaving 4 bases between them. CDR1 and CDR2 from the germline V gene are SNHLY and FYNNEI. This CDR3 has 13 amino acids. CDR3 nucleotide sequence: TGTGCCAGCAGTGTCTACTCTGGAAACACCATATATTTT. Translated: CASSVYSGNTIYF.

The chain employs TRBV7-6 and TRBJ1-1, with a tentative D call TRBD1 (5 bases). Germline V gives CDR1 SGHVS, CDR2 FNYEAQ. This CDR3 is 14 amino acids long. Trimming stripped 5 bases from V and 0 bases from J, with 10 bases between. CDR3 protein: CASSRGGMNTEAFF. The CDR3 DNA is TGTGCCAGCAGCCGGGGGGGGATGAACACTGAAGCTTTCTTT.

This clone was detected once. The genes are TRBV6-1 and TRBJ1-5; D unclear. V was clipped by 4 bases and J by 2 bases, with 15 bases between them. Germline V gene data show CDR1 as MNHNS and CDR2 as SASEGT. The CDR3 is made up of 16 amino acids. CDR3 sequence: CASSGTHLGGNQPQHF. CDR3 in DNA: TGTGCCAGCAGTGGAACACATCTCGGGGGCAATCAGCCCCAGCATTTT.

The chain couples TRBV19 to TRBJ1-5; unclear D gene. CDR1 is LNHDA, CDR2 SQIVND, per germline (reference sequence). The CDR3 is made up of 16 amino acids. V was trimmed by 6 bases and J by 2 bases, leaving 17 bases between them. Here the CDR3 DNA reads TGTGCCAGTAGCTCAAGATCTAGTGGTCGCAATCAGCCCCAGCATTTT. Its protein is CASSSRSSGRNQPQHF.

The rearrangement uses TRBV28 and TRBJ2-2; TRBD1 aligns across 9 bases. V shed 6 bases and J 6 bases; nucleotides not matched to a gene: 14. The CDR3 has 17 amino acids. Looked up from germline, CDR1 is MDHEN and CDR2 is SYDVKM. The DNA for the CDR3 is TGTGCCAGCAGCCCTCGACAGGGGGTAGTGGGTGCCGGGGAGCTGTTTTTT. Translating gives CASSPRQGVVGAGELFF.

The V call is TRBV27, the J call TRBJ2-1; no definite D call. The germline gives CDR1 MNHEY, CDR2 SMNVEV (reference sequence). The germline V and J ends were trimmed by 4 bases and 7 bases, with 11 bases remaining between them. The length of the CDR3 is 13 residues. The DNA of the CDR3 is TGTGCCAGCAGTTCCCCCACGCGGAATGAGCAGTTCTTC. This codes for CASSSPTRNEQFF.

The V gene is TRBV6-5, the J gene TRBJ1-3; unclear D gene. CDR1 and CDR2 from the germline V gene are MNHEY and SVGAGI. This CDR3 region has 13 residues. V was pared by 10 bases and J by 4 bases, with 14 bases between. The CDR3 nucleotides read TGTGCCACTTGCGCAGCGACGGGAAACACCATATATTTT. Its translation: CATCAATGNTIYF.

The chain links TRBV7-9 to TRBJ1-4; no definite D call. The CDR3 has 13 amino acids. Germline lookup yields CDR1 SEHNR and CDR2 FQNEAQ (reference sequence). Trimming pared 10 bases from V and 8 bases from J, leaving 17 bases between. Here the CDR3 DNA reads TGTGCCACCCGGGGTTACGTCGGCGAAAAACTGTTTTTT. Translation gives CATRGYVGEKLFF.

This chain uses TRBV5-4 with TRBJ1-6, with 8 bases lining up with TRBD1. This CDR3 has 15 amino acids. V trimming: 7 bases; J trimming: 7 bases; junction bases outside the gene matches: 10. Germline V gene sequence: CDR1 SGHNT, CDR2 YYREEE (reference sequence). CDR3 protein: CASFRRGLGNSPLHF. The CDR3 coding sequence is TGTGCCAGCTTTCGCAGGGGGCTAGGCAATTCACCCCTCCACTTT.

This clone turned up a few times. The gene calls are TRBV5-1 and TRBJ1-4, with D possibly matching TRBD1 (5 bases). The CDR3 has 15 amino acids. Germline V gene lookup returns CDR1 SGHRS and CDR2 YFSETQ. With 0 bases removed from V and 8 bases from J, the gap between germline ends came to 14 bases. CDR3 amino acids: CASSLAGGRSEKLFF. CDR3 DNA sequence: TGCGCCAGCAGCTTGGCCGGGGGAAGGTCGGAAAAACTGTTTTTT.

The chain combines TRBV2 with TRBJ1-6; 7 bases are a match to TRBD1. The CDR3 consists of 17 residues. V dropped 7 bases and J dropped 10; count of bases not matched to a gene: 19. In germline, CDR1 is SNHLY, CDR2 FYNNEI. CDR3 in amino acids: CASMSGQRGDLRSPLHF. DNA of the CDR3: TGTGCCAGCATGTCGGGACAGCGGGGGGATTTGCGCTCACCCCTCCACTTT.